This passage covers 26 T cell receptor beta chains from one sample sequenced in a study of blood T cells in healthy people across ages. Then a second PCR, running about 7 to 11 cycles, was carried out with a sample-barcoded 5' primer and a J-beta primer mix. MiXCR, applied by TCRdb to the 5' RACE reads, yields one record per CDR3 protein. Of 900,000 to 950,000 distinct CDR3 sequences in the sample, roughly 29% are singletons; the top ten hold roughly 10%. The same sample was also studied in work on T cells of mothers and their children.

The sequenced material came from blood. The receptor source for this set is a woman aged 35 to 49 in good health.

This clonotype has a handful of counts. A much larger clone lies one base from this, so it may be a read error. The CDR3 DNA sequence: TGCAGTGCTAGATTTCCTGGGGCCAACGTCCGGACTTTC. It is translated as CSARFPGANVRTF. The chain has TRBV20-1 and TRBJ2-6, with D perhaps TRBD1 (5 bases). Looked up from germline, CDR1 is DFQATT and CDR2 is SNEGSKA (reference sequence). The CDR3 consists of 13 residues.

This rearrangement joins TRBV29-1 to TRBJ2-7, with a weak D call TRBD2 (5 bases). Germline CDR1 and CDR2: SQVTM and ANQGSEA. Between the trimmed V and J ends, which lost 4 bases and 7 bases, there was a span of 17 bases. CDR3 length equals 13 residues. The DNA of the CDR3 is TGCAGCGTTGGGCCCAGCGGCCTGGGGGAGCAGTACTTC. Protein product: CSVGPSGLGEQYF.

V and J are TRBV7-2 and TRBJ1-2; a weak D match, TRBD1 (5 bases). Looked up from germline, CDR1 is SGHTA and CDR2 is FQGNSA. The germline V and J ends were trimmed by 9 bases and 0 bases, with 32 bases remaining between them. The CDR3 is 20 residues long. The CDR3 reads CASKGYRRTSTMGSNYGYTF. CDR3 DNA sequence: TGTGCCAGTAAGGGGTACAGGCGGACCTCCACTATGGGATCTAACTATGGCTACACCTTC.

This clonotype was seen a handful of times. The chain is built from TRBV5-5 and TRBJ1-4; D not resolved. This CDR3 has 14 residues. V dropped 0 bases and J dropped 7 bases, with 10 bases sitting between them. CDR1 and CDR2 (germline): SGHKS, YYEKEE (reference sequence). The CDR3 is CASSLEVGGEKLFF. The CDR3 region has the DNA TGTGCCAGCAGCTTGGAGGTGGGCGGTGAAAAACTGTTTTTT.

This chain joins TRBV6-5 and TRBJ1-1; the match to TRBD1 covers 8 bases. Per the germline V gene, CDR1 is MNHEY and CDR2 is SVGAGI. V shed 5 bases, J shed 4 bases, and the junction held 12 bases outside the gene matches. The CDR3 totals 16 residues. CDR3 DNA: TGTGCCAGCAGTCCAGGGGGCGTCTACTTCGGCACTGAAGCTTTCTTT. This sequence encodes CASSPGGVYFGTEAFF.

This chain uses TRBV20-1 with TRBJ2-1; 8 bases fit TRBD2. The DNA end lines up better with TRBJ2-7; the J call may be wrong. The germline gives CDR1 DFQATT, CDR2 SNEGSKA (reference sequence). The CDR3 sequence is 20 residues long. The CDR3, as DNA: TGCAGTGCTCCTATAAAAGCCCTATCCCTCGCGGGGGGCTCCTACAATGAGCAGTACTTC. Translation gives CSAPIKALSLAGGSYNEQYF.

With regard to this clonotype: This clone may be a read error of a much larger clone one base away. The V and J genes are TRBV18 and TRBJ2-5; no clear D gene. The germline V gene encodes CDR1 KGHSH and CDR2 LQKENI. The germline V and J ends were trimmed by 4 bases and 11 bases, with 14 bases remaining between them. The CDR3 is 12 amino acids. For the CDR3, the DNA is TGTGCCAGCTCACTACCCGTCAATGAGCAGTACTTC. This encodes CASSLPVNEQYF.

Points on this clonotype: A much larger clone differs by one base, so this may be a read error. This chain links TRBV11-2 with TRBJ2-7; 9 nucleotides match TRBD2. This CDR3 has 16 amino acids. Germline lookup yields CDR1 SGHAT and CDR2 FQNNGV. J was trimmed by 7 bases and V by 5 bases; bases with no gene match: 15. This CDR3 reads CASSGPRAGGPGEQYF. The CDR3 region has the DNA TGTGCCAGCAGCGGACCACGAGCGGGGGGCCCCGGGGAGCAGTACTTC.

To note about this clonotype: This may come from a read error, since a much larger clone is one base off. The chain combines TRBV10-3 with TRBJ2-5; 8 bases are a match to TRBD1. The last part of the DNA fits TRBJ2-7 better; the J call may be wrong. This CDR3 is 15 amino acids long. Germline V CDR1 and CDR2: ENHRY, SYGVKD. The CDR3 spells CAISEALQGVDEQYF. The CDR3 nucleotides are TGTGCCATCAGTGAGGCTCTACAGGGGGTAGACGAGCAGTACTTC.

This clonotype was observed at least ten times. This chain joins TRBV20-1 and TRBJ1-5, with D maybe TRBD1 (5 bases). The germline gives CDR1 DFQATT, CDR2 SNEGSKA (reference sequence). Trimming took off 4 bases at V and 5 bases at J, with 6 bases between the two ends. This CDR3 has 11 residues. The CDR3 loop is CSAIRDQPQHF. For the CDR3, the DNA is TGCAGTGCTATCAGGGATCAGCCCCAGCATTTT.

The rearrangement links TRBV6-5 to TRBJ1-4, with 9 positions matching TRBD1. The CDR3 consists of 16 residues. V was clipped by 0 bases and J by 5 bases; unmatched bases: 4. Germline CDR1 and CDR2: MNHEY and SVGAGI. The CDR3 nucleotides read TGTGCCAGCAGTTACTCGCGGACAGGGGTGAATGAAAAACTGTTTTTT. Amino acid sequence: CASSYSRTGVNEKLFF.

This clonotype occurred a few times. The rearrangement uses TRBV27 and TRBJ2-1, with TRBD1 identical over 7 bases. This CDR3 region has 15 residues. Trimming removed 5 bases from V and 4 bases from J; junction bases left unmatched: 8. CDR1 is MNHEY and CDR2 is SMNVEV in the germline V gene (reference sequence). Here the CDR3 reads CASSHRDSAYNEQFF. In nucleotides, the CDR3 is TGTGCCAGCAGTCACCGGGACAGCGCTTACAATGAGCAGTTCTTC.

The chain recombines TRBV28 with TRBJ2-7, with a possible D match to TRBD1 (5 bases). With 4 bases removed from V and 4 bases from J, the gap between germline ends came to 17 bases. The CDR3 consists of 15 residues. The germline V gene has CDR1 MDHEN and CDR2 SYDVKM. CDR3 nucleotide sequence: TGTGCCAGCAGTTCCCCGGTGCAGGGAAGTTACGAGCAGTACTTC. This gives the protein CASSSPVQGSYEQYF.

The rearrangement joins TRBV27 to TRBJ2-7; D perhaps matches TRBD1 (6 bases). Germline lookup yields CDR1 MNHEY and CDR2 SMNVEV (reference sequence). CDR3 length: 14 amino acids. Trimming took off 2 bases at V and 6 bases at J, with 14 bases between the two ends. The CDR3 spells CASSLRQGNSEQYF. In nucleotides, the CDR3 is TGTGCCAGCAGTTTACGGCAGGGGAACTCCGAGCAGTACTTC.

The V gene is TRBV29-1, the J gene TRBJ1-2; D gene uncertain. CDR3 size: 13 residues. Trimming cost V 3 bases and J 3 bases, with 11 bases left between them. Per the germline V gene, CDR1 is SQVTM and CDR2 is ANQGSEA. DNA for the CDR3: TGCAGCGTTGACCGGACTGACGACTATGGCTACACCTTC. It encodes CSVDRTDDYGYTF.

The J gene is TRBJ1-6, the V gene TRBV7-3, with D perhaps matching TRBD1 (5 bases). Germline loops: CDR1 SGHTA, CDR2 FQGTGA. The CDR3 consists of 16 residues. Trimming pared 8 bases from V and 7 bases from J, leaving 21 bases between. The CDR3 loop is CASGLNQTGANSPLHF. Here the CDR3 DNA reads TGTGCCAGCGGTTTAAACCAGACCGGGGCCAATTCACCCCTCCACTTT.

This clonotype turned up a few times. This chain joins TRBV29-1 and TRBJ1-1; D is possibly TRBD1 (6 bases). The CDR3 totals 14 residues. CDR1 is SQVTM and CDR2 is ANQGSEA in the germline V gene. V gave up 3 bases and J gave up 1 base, with 12 bases separating them. CDR3 residues: CSVDWGGANTEAFF. The CDR3 nucleotides read TGCAGCGTTGACTGGGGGGGGGCGAACACTGAAGCTTTCTTT.

This chain links TRBV12-3 or TRBV12-4 with TRBJ1-1, with TRBD1 as a possible D gene (5 bases). This CDR3 contains 14 residues. V shed 6 bases and J shed 0 bases, with 11 bases lying between them. Here the CDR3 reads CASSRQTMNTEAFF. Here the CDR3 DNA reads TGTGCCAGCAGCCGACAGACGATGAACACTGAAGCTTTCTTT.

The chain employs TRBV20-1 and TRBJ1-6; maybe TRBD1 (6 bases). The CDR3 is made up of 14 amino acids. From germline, CDR1 is DFQATT and CDR2 SNEGSKA (reference sequence). V was trimmed by 6 bases and J by 7 bases, leaving 16 bases between them. This CDR3 reads CSAKTGGENSPLHF. Here the CDR3 DNA reads TGCAGTGCAAAAACCGGGGGCGAGAATTCACCCCTCCACTTT.

This clonotype was detected a few times. V and J are TRBV5-1 and TRBJ2-3; TRBD2 matches at 11 bases. The CDR3 runs 16 residues. V shed 4 bases, J shed 2 bases, and the junction held 6 bases outside the gene matches. CDR1 and CDR2 (germline): SGHRS, YFSETQ. CDR3 sequence reads: CASSQGLAEATDTQYF. The CDR3 DNA follows: TGCGCCAGCAGCCAGGGACTAGCGGAGGCCACAGATACGCAGTATTTT.

This clonotype was picked up many times. This rearrangement joins TRBV12-3 or TRBV12-4 to TRBJ2-1; D is possibly TRBD2 (6 bases). There are 15 residues in the CDR3. Trimming removed 7 bases at V and 0 bases at J, with 13 bases between. This CDR3 reads CASNRDGSSYNEQFF. Written as DNA, the CDR3 is TGTGCCAGCAACCGGGACGGGAGCTCCTACAATGAGCAGTTCTTC.

The V call is TRBV28, the J call TRBJ2-2; D may correspond to TRBD1 or TRBD2 (6 bases each). The germline gives CDR1 MDHEN, CDR2 SYDVKM. The CDR3 totals 14 residues. V dropped 7 bases and J dropped 6 bases, with 15 bases sitting between them. The CDR3 spells CASINTRGAGELFF. DNA of the CDR3: TGTGCCAGCATAAATACGAGGGGGGCCGGGGAGCTGTTTTTT.

Ten or more counts support this clonotype. The V gene is TRBV4-1, the J gene TRBJ2-7; D gene ambiguous. Germline CDR1 reads MGHRA; CDR2 reads YSYEKL. V shed 1 base and J shed 1 base, with 8 bases lying between them. There are 14 residues in the CDR3. The CDR3 loop is CASSQVAESYEQYF. In DNA, the CDR3 is TGCGCCAGCAGCCAAGTCGCAGAGTCCTACGAGCAGTACTTC.

For the CDR3, the DNA is TGTGCCAGCAGCCAAGCAGGGACAGGGGGCTTCTACGAGCAGTACTTC. Residues: CASSQAGTGGFYEQYF. The rearrangement uses TRBV14 and TRBJ2-7, with 12 bases lining up with TRBD1. The CDR3 is 16 amino acids. The germline V gene encodes CDR1 SGHDN and CDR2 FVKESK. J lost 3 bases, V lost 1 base, and 4 bases had no gene match. Full variable domain (outside the CDR3, taken from reference TRBV14 and TRBJ2-7): EAGVTQFPSHSVIEKGQTVTLRCDPISGHDNLYWYRRVMGKEIKFLLHFVKESKQDESGMPNNRFLAERTGGTYSTLKVQPAELEDSGVYFCASSQAGTGGFYEQYFGPGTRLTVT.

Only a few counts were recorded for this clonotype. The rearrangement links TRBV10-3 to TRBJ1-2; D possibly corresponds to TRBD1 (6 bases). The germline V and J ends were trimmed by 0 bases and 4 bases, with 12 bases remaining between them. From germline, CDR1 is ENHRY and CDR2 SYGVKD. The CDR3 runs to 15 residues. CDR3 residues: CAISESPGVSYGYTF. The CDR3 DNA sequence: TGTGCCATCAGTGAGTCGCCAGGGGTGAGCTATGGCTACACCTTC.

There are a few counts of this clonotype. The rearrangement uses TRBV24-1 and TRBJ1-2; perhaps TRBD1 as D (5 bases). CDR3 length: 14 residues. V shed 2 bases and J shed 8 bases, with 14 bases lying between them. Per germline, CDR1 KGHDR and CDR2 SFDVKD. The CDR3 DNA reads as TGTGCCACCAGTGATTGGCGGGGCGCTGGCGGCTACACCTTC. Translating gives CATSDWRGAGGYTF.